This T cell receptor (beta chain) appears in the sequencing data of a study of Ad26.COV2.S vaccination and SARS-CoV-2 variants (dated by TCRdb to the early 2020s). Study-level background: Vaccine-arm donors came from COV1001, a multicentre, randomized, double-blind, placebo-controlled phase I-IIa trial of Ad26.COV2.S in healthy adults. The specificity and breadth of SARS-CoV-2-reactive T cell receptors after Ad26.COV2.S vaccination were assessed by TCRbeta repertoire sequencing. The TCR-sequenced set comprised around 32 samples: around 20 Ad26.COV2.S vaccine recipients, 5 placebo recipients and 8 SARS-CoV-2 convalescent individuals. Investigators did not know the trial group allocation while performing experiments and assessing outcomes. Ad26.COV2.S was administered intramuscularly at 5 x 10^10 or 1 x 10^11 viral particles, either as a single shot or as two shots given 56 days apart. Trial participants were randomized into five groups of five, in which low-dose or high-dose Ad26.COV2.S was given once or twice, or placebo was given on both occasions. Paper-wide results and their limitations: According to the authors, total T cell responses may have been underestimated by the TCR breadth and depth analyses. The study was not powered for comparison of responses between vaccine doses or regimens. Spike-specific TCR breadth was higher in Ad26.COV2.S recipients than in placebo recipients (P = 0.0014). Non-spike TCR breadth was comparable between vaccine and placebo recipients, consistent with the vaccine containing only spike. After vaccination, spike-specific CD8+ and CD4+ T cell responses were reported to show substantial breadth.

V drops 4 bases and J drops 2 bases, leaving 8 bases in between. As encoded in the germline V gene, CDR1 is SNHLY while CDR2 is FYNNEI. Measured from the cysteine to the phenylalanine, the CDR3 is 13 residues long. The entry retains the CDR3 DNA only, 39 bases that are in frame from base 1. TCRbeta CDR3 regions were sequenced with the immunoSEQ Assay. After extraction, genomic DNA underwent amplification by bias-controlled multiplex PCR, followed by high-throughput sequencing. As for how the authors treated the data: To quantify the absolute abundance of every unique TCRbeta CDR3 region, sequences were collapsed and filtered. Usable DNA was measured by amplifying reference genes present in all nucleated cells, and TCRbeta template counts were normalized to that usable DNA to estimate T cell fraction. Repertoire TCRs were annotated as SARS-CoV-2-specific by exact matching of V gene, CDR3 amino acid sequence and J gene to a known reactive TCR set. The reference SARS-CoV-2 TCR set was obtained from MIRA and was filtered for enrichment in COVID-19-positive ImmuneCODE repertoires, whereby public or cross-reactive TCRs were removed. Using the MIRA antigens, annotated TCRs were further analysed by specific ORF or by position within an ORF. Depth was the summed frequency of annotated unique rearrangements, while breadth was defined as annotated unique rearrangements over total unique productive rearrangements. Two-sided Wilcoxon rank-sum tests were applied when comparing TCR breadth between groups. TCRdb mirrors the immuneACCESS table, restricted to in-frame sequences. Some clones are absent from its copies; in checked studies, under half trace to an unresolved V gene, and the reason for the others is unknown. The V and J calls and clone size are taken from that table; D and trimming were inferred from the DNA. The sample table records around 300,000 clones; around 89% of these occur just once. Of the sample, around 5% falls within the top ten clones.

A note on this clone: This clone's antigen is unknown. Per-nucleotide qualities are absent, and no much larger clonotype sits a single base away.

Taken with the paper, the label for treatment or condition translates to: 15 to 20 received Ad26.COV2.S at low or high dose, single or two shots; several received placebo; per-sample allocation not given. Repertoires of vaccine and placebo recipients were sequenced from samples collected on day 63 after the first injection. In Cohort 1b, 25 to 30 adults aged 18-55 years were enrolled at a single site in Boston, USA, between 29 July and 7 August 2020. Ad26.COV2.S was a replication-incompetent adenovirus type 26 vector that expressed a prefusion-stabilized SARS-CoV-2 spike protein derived from the original Wuhan strain.

Material: peripheral blood, obtained in a trial of Ad26.COV2.S vaccine versus placebo. This clonotype originated in a person between 18 and 65 years old who received the Ad26.COV2.S COVID-19 vaccine or a placebo. The receptor chain draws on TRBV2 and TRBJ1-1; matching of 5 bases hints at TRBD1 as the D gene. The CDR3 protein sequence reads: CASSAWGNTEAFF. The DNA sequence follows: TGTGCCAGCAGTGCATGGGGCAACACTGAAGCTTTCTTT.